Detailed here is one T cell receptor beta chain. What it binds is not known. The data derive from a study of T cell repertoires in cytomegalovirus infection. Study as a whole: Carrying CMV and the relevant HLA type showed in public TCR beta signatures.

Overall study findings and caveats: In two of eight donors, the top clonotype was HLA-C-restricted CMV-specific. The cumulative frequency of public TCR beta families distinguished individuals who carried CMV together with the relevant HLA.

TCRdb redid the calling of the reads with MiXCR, one entry per CDR3 protein. Among around 630,000 distinct CDR3 sequences listed, approximately 24% were seen once. Sequencing was carried out using CD8+ T cells from PBMCs. This sequence was found in a human donor in good health (CMV status not recorded). Some clones in this sample may be carry-over from other donors' samples.

The CDR3, as DNA: TGTGCCAGCAGCCCCAAGGGACAGGGGGGGTACCAAGAGACCCAGTACTTC. Protein: CASSPKGQGGYQETQYF. The chain links TRBV4-2 to TRBJ2-5, with 11 bases aligning to TRBD1. Germline CDR1 and CDR2: LGHNA and YNFKEQ. Trimming cost V 4 bases and J 0 bases; bases outside gene matches: 7. This CDR3 has 17 residues.